A single sample is the source of the 32 T cell receptor beta chains below, sequenced in a study of T cell responses to AZD1222 COVID-19 vaccine. TCRdb's table, derived via immunoSEQ multiplex PCR, lists solely in-frame clones and lacks some. Counted here are roughly 120,000 clones, 70% to 90% occurring once; the ten biggest clones make up less than 4%. The sample was peripheral blood, taken 28 days after the second AZD1222 dose. The receptor set was obtained from an adult who received the AZD1222 COVID-19 vaccine.

The genes are TRBV30 and TRBJ1-1, with D tentatively TRBD1 (6 bases). The V end was cut by 7 bases, the J end by 4 bases, with 10 bases between. Germline V gives CDR1 GTSNPN, CDR2 SVGIG (reference sequence). The CDR3 runs to 11 residues. CDR3 nucleotide sequence: TGTGCCTCCATCAGGGGCACTGAAGCTTTCTTT. Protein product: CASIRGTEAFF. Full variable domain (missing parts from reference TRBV30 and TRBJ1-1): SQTIHQWPATLVQPVGSPLSLECTVEGTSNPNLYWYRQAAGRGLQLLFYSVGIGQISSEVPQNLSASRPQDRQFILSSKKLLLSDSGFYLCASIRGTEAFFGQGTRLTVV.

DNA of the CDR3: TGCGCCAGCAGCTTGGTCGGGGGAGGTAGAGGCGAGCAGTACTTC. Translating gives CASSLVGGGRGEQYF. This chain joins TRBV5-1 and TRBJ2-7; D is possibly TRBD2 (6 bases). The CDR3 length is 15 residues. Germline V gene lookup returns CDR1 SGHRS and CDR2 YFSETQ. V lost 0 bases, J lost 6 bases, and 16 bases lay in between.

The chain employs TRBV6-2 or TRBV6-3 and TRBJ2-7; D perhaps matches TRBD2 (6 bases). Trimming stripped 5 bases from V and 0 bases from J, with 17 bases between. Germline lookup yields CDR1 MNHEY and CDR2 SVGEGT. The CDR3 totals 16 residues. The CDR3 DNA reads TGTGCCAGCAGTAGTAGGAGCGGGCTAAGCTCCTACGAGCAGTACTTC. It specifies CASSSRSGLSSYEQYF.

The chain joins TRBV5-4 to TRBJ1-5, with 8 nucleotides matching TRBD1. After removal of 0 bases from V and 4 bases from J, the junction contained 3 bases not matched to a gene. Germline V lookup: CDR1 SGHNT, CDR2 YYREEE (reference sequence). The CDR3 is 15 residues long. CDR3 loop: CASSLGGQGNQPQHF. CDR3 sequence (DNA): TGTGCCAGCAGCTTGGGAGGACAGGGTAATCAGCCCCAGCATTTT. The entire variable domain, with the rest obtained from reference TRBV5-4 and TRBJ1-5, is as follows: ETGVTQSPTHLIKTRGQQVTLRCSSQSGHNTVSWYQQALGQGPQFIFQYYREEENGRGNFPPRFSGLQFPNYSSELNVNALELDDSALYLCASSLGGQGNQPQHFGDGTRLSIL.

This rearrangement joins TRBV7-2 to TRBJ2-5; the D gene could be TRBD1 or TRBD2 (6 bases each). The CDR3 consists of 14 residues. The germline V and J ends were trimmed by 5 bases and 4 bases, with 14 bases remaining between them. Germline assignment: CDR1 SGHTA and CDR2 FQGNSA. The CDR3 here is CASSGGLGGETQYF. For the CDR3, the DNA is TGTGCCAGCAGCGGGGGCTTGGGAGGAGAGACCCAGTACTTC.

CDR3 nucleotides: TGTGCCAGCAGTTACGGGAGGGGAGGAGCTGAAGCTTTCTTT. Translation: CASSYGRGGAEAFF. The V gene is TRBV6-2 or TRBV6-3, the J gene TRBJ1-1; perhaps TRBD1 as D (5 bases). With 2 bases removed from V and 6 bases from J, the gap between germline ends came to 13 bases. This CDR3 has 14 amino acids. Per germline, CDR1 MNHEY and CDR2 SVGEGT.

The J gene is TRBJ1-5, the V gene TRBV27, with D maybe TRBD1 (5 bases). Deletions cut 5 bases from V and 6 bases from J, with 11 bases between. CDR1 is MNHEY, CDR2 SMNVEV, per germline (reference sequence). This CDR3 is 13 amino acids long. The DNA of the CDR3 is TGTGCCAGCAGTAATGGGGCTATTCAGCCCCAGCATTTT. This sequence encodes CASSNGAIQPQHF.

This chain uses TRBV6-2 or TRBV6-3 with TRBJ2-3; D is undetermined. The CDR3 spans 16 residues. The V and J ends lost 6 bases and 1 base respectively, with 17 bases between them. Germline assignment: CDR1 MNHEY and CDR2 SVGEGT. Here the CDR3 DNA reads TGTGCCAGCAGCCTTCTCGGCGGCTGGGGCACAGATACGCAGTATTTT. Residues: CASSLLGGWGTDTQYF.

The chain couples TRBV10-3 to TRBJ2-7, with D perhaps given as TRBD1 or TRBD2 (5 bases each). This CDR3 region has 15 residues. Trimming stripped 8 bases from V and 6 bases from J, with 23 bases between. Germline values: CDR1 ENHRY, CDR2 SYGVKD. CDR3 nucleotides: TGTGCCATCGCCTCCGTCCTGGGGGTAATCGGCGAGCAGTACTTC. Protein sequence: CAIASVLGVIGEQYF.

CDR3: CASSPRVEQYF. The CDR3 nucleotides are TGTGCCAGCTCACCACGGGTCGAGCAGTACTTC. The rearrangement links TRBV18 to TRBJ2-7; no clear D. Germline V lookup: CDR1 KGHSH, CDR2 LQKENI. CDR3 length: 11 residues. Between the trimmed V and J ends, which lost 1 base and 6 bases, there was a span of 4 bases.

The gene calls are TRBV27 and TRBJ2-3; the match to TRBD2 covers 7 bases. CDR3 length: 14 residues. Per the germline V gene, CDR1 is MNHEY and CDR2 is SMNVEV (reference sequence). J gave up 5 bases and V 5 bases, and 7 bases lay outside the gene matches. CDR3 sequence: CASSDTSAGDTQYF. The CDR3 DNA follows: TGTGCCAGCAGTGACACTAGCGCCGGAGATACGCAGTATTTT.

This rearrangement joins TRBV9 to TRBJ2-1; D may be TRBD2 (6 bases). CDR3 length: 15 amino acids. Looked up from germline, CDR1 is SGDLS and CDR2 is YYNGEE. V lost 0 bases to trimming and J lost 4 bases, with 11 bases between them. This CDR3 reads CASSVAGTEYNEQFF. The CDR3 nucleotides are TGTGCCAGCAGCGTAGCCGGGACTGAATACAATGAGCAGTTCTTC.

V is TRBV5-1 and J is TRBJ2-2; 9 bases align to TRBD2. Looked up from germline, CDR1 is SGHRS and CDR2 is YFSETQ. The CDR3 contains 16 residues. V lost 4 bases and J lost 1; bases outside the gene matches: 5. Here the CDR3 reads CASSPIAGENTGELFF. CDR3 nucleotides: TGCGCCAGCAGCCCCATAGCGGGGGAGAACACCGGGGAGCTGTTTTTT.

The chain combines TRBV19 with TRBJ1-1; 9 nucleotides line up with TRBD1. The V segment lost 11 bases and the J segment 3 bases; nucleotides outside the gene matches: 4. The germline V gene has CDR1 LNHDA and CDR2 SQIVND (reference sequence). This CDR3 has 12 amino acids. CDR3 sequence: CACGTGYTEAFF. In DNA, the CDR3 is TGTGCCTGCGGGACAGGGTACACTGAAGCTTTCTTT.

The chain combines TRBV3-1 (or the pseudogene TRBV3-2) with TRBJ2-7; TRBD1 agrees at 12 bases. The length of the CDR3 is 19 residues. After removal of 1 base from V and 3 bases from J, the junction contained 13 bases not matched to a gene. Germline CDR1 is LGHDT and CDR2 is YNNKEL (reference sequence). For the CDR3, the DNA is TGTGCCAGCAGCCAAGTGGTCGGGGCTGGGACAGGGGGCTTCTACGAGCAGTACTTC. Translation gives CASSQVVGAGTGGFYEQYF.

Here the CDR3 reads CATSRDWGQGATQYF. Here the CDR3 DNA reads TGTGCCACCAGCAGAGATTGGGGACAGGGGGCGACCCAGTACTTC. The J gene is TRBJ2-5, the V gene TRBV15, with 12 bases that match TRBD1. Germline CDR1 and CDR2: LNHNV and YYDKDF (reference sequence). This CDR3 has 15 residues. Trimming took 0 bases from V and 7 from J; bases not matched to a gene: 3.

The chain uses TRBV19 and TRBJ1-1, with D perhaps matching TRBD1 (6 bases). The germline V and J ends were trimmed by 4 bases and 11 bases, with 20 bases remaining between them. CDR1 is LNHDA, CDR2 SQIVND, per germline (reference sequence). There are 14 residues in the CDR3. For the CDR3, the DNA is TGTGCCAGTAGTAATCCGAGAATCCCAGGGGCTGCTTTCTTT. Protein product: CASSNPRIPGAAFF.

This clone was picked up a small number of times. The chain is built from TRBV6-4 and TRBJ1-1; D unresolved. V lost 0 bases and J lost 0, with 2 bases in between. The CDR3 is made up of 13 amino acids. CDR1 and CDR2 (germline): MRHNA, SNTAGT. The CDR3 region is CASSDSMNTEAFF. CDR3 sequence (DNA): TGTGCCAGCAGTGACTCAATGAACACTGAAGCTTTCTTT.

This clone was picked up one time. The chain recombines TRBV7-3 with TRBJ2-7, with no clear D. CDR3 length: 14 amino acids. Germline loops: CDR1 SGHTA, CDR2 FQGTGA. Trimming cost V 5 bases and J 2 bases, with 13 bases left between them. The CDR3 region is CASSAGDFPYEQYF. DNA for the CDR3: TGTGCCAGCAGCGCCGGCGACTTCCCCTACGAGCAGTACTTC.

The rearrangement links TRBV27 to TRBJ2-5, with 12 nucleotides matching TRBD2. Germline CDR1 and CDR2: MNHEY and SMNVEV (reference sequence). This CDR3 is built from 17 residues. V lost 5 bases to trimming and J lost 1 base; unmatched junction nucleotides: 8. This CDR3 reads CASSPRLAGASQETQYF. CDR3 sequence (DNA): TGTGCCAGCAGTCCGAGACTAGCGGGAGCTTCCCAAGAGACCCAGTACTTC.

This sequence joins TRBV19 and TRBJ2-3, with D possibly called TRBD1 or TRBD2 (5 bases each). Germline assignment: CDR1 LNHDA and CDR2 SQIVND (reference sequence). Between the trimmed V and J ends, which lost 4 bases and 6 bases, there was a span of 14 bases. CDR3 length: 14 residues. The CDR3 sequence is CASSTDPGRDTQYF. CDR3 sequence (DNA): TGTGCCAGTAGTACGGACCCGGGGCGGGATACGCAGTATTTT.

This rearrangement joins TRBV11-2 to TRBJ2-7, with D perhaps TRBD2 (6 bases). This CDR3 spans 13 amino acids. V was pared by 4 bases and J by 7 bases, with 14 bases between. Germline V CDR1 and CDR2: SGHAT, FQNNGV. The CDR3 loop reads CASSSGEVKEQYF. The CDR3 coding sequence is TGTGCCAGCAGCTCTGGGGAGGTGAAAGAGCAGTACTTC.

The rearrangement uses TRBV15 and TRBJ1-2; D unresolved. Looked up from germline, CDR1 is LNHNV and CDR2 is YYDKDF (reference sequence). The CDR3 spans 16 residues. V dropped 1 base and J dropped 8 bases, with 20 bases sitting between them. CDR3 nucleotide sequence: TGTGCCACCAGCAGAGCATCCACGGGCCCGGCAGGAGGCTACACCTTC. Translation: CATSRASTGPAGGYTF.

This chain uses TRBV5-1 with TRBJ1-1; TRBD1 aligns across 8 bases. CDR1 and CDR2 from the germline V gene are SGHRS and YFSETQ. The CDR3 has 18 residues. Trimming removed 3 bases from V and 4 bases from J; junction bases left unmatched: 17. This CDR3 reads CASSWGNPGGALRTEAFF. The CDR3 DNA reads as TGCGCCAGCAGCTGGGGGAACCCAGGGGGCGCTCTTCGCACTGAAGCTTTCTTT.

CDR3 protein: CAISESGRGAYNEQFF. The CDR3 DNA is TGTGCCATCAGTGAGTCGGGGCGCGGGGCCTACAATGAGCAGTTCTTC. The chain links TRBV10-3 to TRBJ2-1; D perhaps matches TRBD2 (6 bases). Trimming pared 0 bases from V and 2 bases from J, leaving 11 bases between. This CDR3 comprises 16 residues. The germline gives CDR1 ENHRY, CDR2 SYGVKD.

This chain connects TRBV6-5 to TRBJ1-1; D is ambiguous. Per the germline V gene, CDR1 is MNHEY and CDR2 is SVGAGI. This CDR3 spans 15 amino acids. V lost 0 bases, J lost 2 bases, and 10 bases lay in between. The CDR3 region has the DNA TGTGCCAGCAGTTACTCGAAAGGCGGAAACACTGAAGCTTTCTTT. As protein: CASSYSKGGNTEAFF.

In its sample, this clone was seen once. Just one base apart from a much larger clone, this may be a read error. At the DNA level, this CDR3 is encoded by other sequences in the same sample as well. This sequence joins TRBV7-2 and TRBJ2-7; no reliable D call. The V gene lost 3 bases and the J gene lost 0 bases, with 3 bases spanning the gap. CDR1 is SGHTA, CDR2 FQGNSA, per germline. This CDR3 region has 12 residues. CDR3 region: CASSLSSYEQYF. The CDR3 DNA reads TGTGCCAGCAGCTTGAGCTCCTACGAGCAGTACTTC.

The V gene is TRBV13, the J gene TRBJ1-3; D is ambiguous. Germline CDR1 and CDR2: PRHDT and FYEKMQ (reference sequence). V was trimmed by 5 bases and J by 3 bases, leaving 11 bases between them. The CDR3 spans 14 residues. The chain's CDR3 is CASSMRDRGNTIYF. DNA of the CDR3: TGTGCCAGCAGCATGAGAGACCGTGGAAACACCATATATTTT.

The chain combines TRBV9 with TRBJ1-3, with D unresolved. Germline V gives CDR1 SGDLS, CDR2 YYNGEE. V gave up 4 bases and J gave up 0 bases, with 11 bases separating them. The length of the CDR3 is 15 residues. CDR3 sequence (DNA): TGTGCCAGCAGCACCGACCCGAGCTCTGGAAACACCATATATTTT. Its protein is CASSTDPSSGNTIYF.

The chain joins TRBV6-2 or TRBV6-3 to TRBJ2-7, with TRBD1 matching 8 bases. J lost 4 bases, V lost 6 bases, and 8 bases had no gene match. Germline V gene data show CDR1 as MNHEY and CDR2 as SVGEGT. There are 14 residues in the CDR3. CDR3 region: CASRYDRGWYEQYF. CDR3 in DNA: TGTGCCAGCAGGTACGACAGGGGTTGGTACGAGCAGTACTTC.

The chain employs TRBV15 and TRBJ1-4; D call uncertain. From germline, CDR1 is LNHNV and CDR2 YYDKDF (reference sequence). The CDR3 covers 14 residues. Trimming removed 5 bases at V and 0 bases at J, with 7 bases between. This chain's CDR3 is CATSQDATNEKLFF. The CDR3 DNA reads as TGTGCCACCAGCCAAGATGCAACTAATGAAAAACTGTTTTTT.

The chain links TRBV4-3 to TRBJ2-1, with D maybe TRBD2 (5 bases). There are 12 residues in the CDR3. The germline CDR1 and CDR2 sequences are LGHNA and YSLEER. Trimming left V 4 bases short and J 6 bases short, with 7 bases between. The CDR3 DNA reads as TGCGCCAGCAGCCGCGCGGGCAATGAGCAGTTCTTC. It encodes CASSRAGNEQFF.